Listed below are T cell receptor beta chains from one sample, sequenced in a study of siplizumab effects on memory and regulatory T cells. Clones were sequenced by immunoSEQ multiplex PCR, and TCRdb holds only the in-frame ones, with some missing. This sample has 80,000 to 130,000 clones; around 94% occur once, and the top ten carry roughly 0.61%. The sequenced sample was Tregs sorted from blood. The receptor source for this set is a human donor in good health. CDR3s include the opening cysteine and the closing phenylalanine or tryptophan. D genes are given only for firm matches. Rows may omit the clone size; those that give it use once, few, many or a size class.

. | TRBJ1-5 | . | TRBV28 | TGTGCCAGCAGCCTAGGTTGGGATCAGCCCCAGCATTTT | CASSLGWDQPQHF
TRBD2 | TRBJ2-1 | . | TRBV5-1 | TGCGCCAGCAGCTCGCGGGAGGGCCTCAGAAATGAGCAGTTCTTC | CASSSREGLRNEQFF
TRBD1 | TRBJ2-1 | . | TRBV7-2 | TGTGCCAGCAGCCGGGACAGGGTCGTTTACAATGAGCAGTTCTTC | CASSRDRVVYNEQFF
. | TRBJ2-7 | . | TRBV28 | TGTGCCAGCAGTCGCTACTCTAGTCGGGGGGCGCCCCTCTTC | CASSRYSSRGAPLF
. | TRBJ2-5 | . | TRBV19 | TGTGCCCCAGGGAGGGGGATAGGGAAACAGTACTTC | CAPGRGIGKQYF
. | TRBJ2-7 | . | TRBV28 | TGTGCCAGCAGTCTTGCCTACGAGCAGTACTTC | CASSLAYEQYF
. | TRBJ2-5 | . | TRBV6-1 | TGTGCCAGCAGTGAAGGTGGGCTAGCGATACAAGAGACCCAGTACTTC | CASSEGGLAIQETQYF
. | TRBJ2-7 | . | TRBV4-1 | TGCGCCAGCAGCCAAGCCATCCCCGGGAGAGGCGAGCAGTACTTC | CASSQAIPGRGEQYF
. | TRBJ2-2 | . | TRBV27 | TGTGCCAGCAGTCCCACTCGAACCGGGGAGCTGTTTTTT | CASSPTRTGELFF
. | TRBJ2-7 | once | TRBV7-9 | TGTGCCAGCAAAATAGGGCCCGAGCAGTACTTC | CASKIGPEQYF
. | TRBJ2-2 | . | TRBV7-8 | TGTGCCAGCAGCCCCCCGCGGGGGCAGTACACCGGGGAGCTGTTTTTT | CASSPPRGQYTGELFF
. | TRBJ2-5 | . | TRBV10-3 | TGTGCCATCAGTGTAAGGAAAAGGGGGTTCCTAGAGACCCAGTACTTC | CAISVRKRGFLETQYF
. | TRBJ1-5 | . | TRBV28 | TGTGCCAGCAGTTTACCTATCTCCGGCCTCAATCAGCCCCAGCATTTT | CASSLPISGLNQPQHF
. | TRBJ1-2 | . | TRBV5-1 | TGCGCCAGCAGCTTTTCGTTTGACAGCTACTATGGCTACACCTTC | CASSFSFDSYYGYTF
. | TRBJ1-1 | . | TRBV18 | TGTGCCAGCTCACCGAAGGGCTGGACTGAAGCTTTCTTT | CASSPKGWTEAFF
. | TRBJ1-4 | . | TRBV28 | TGTGCCAGCAGTTTAAAAGAAAAACTGTTTTTT | CASSLKEKLFF
TRBD1 | TRBJ1-1 | . | TRBV7-9 | TGTGCCAGCAGCGAGACAGGGACTTACACTGAAGCTTTCTTT | CASSETGTYTEAFF
. | TRBJ2-5 | . | TRBV7-9 | TGTGCCAGCAGACAAGCGGGTCGGGGAGAGACCCAGTACTTC | CASRQAGRGETQYF
. | TRBJ2-2 | . | TRBV15 | TGTGCCACCAGCCTCGGAGTAGGTCACACCGGGGAGCTGTTTTTT | CATSLGVGHTGELFF
. | TRBJ1-2 | . | TRBV19 | TGTGCCAGTAGTATCCCGCGTACAGGGTTTGGCTACACCTTC | CASSIPRTGFGYTF
. | TRBJ1-5 | . | TRBV19 | TGTGCCAGTAGTATTCATAAATATAGCAATCAGCCCCAGCATTTT | CASSIHKYSNQPQHF
TRBD1 | TRBJ1-2 | few | TRBV28 | TGTGCCAGCAGGCCCCAGGGACAGCGCCTCTATGGCTACACCTTC | CASRPQGQRLYGYTF
. | TRBJ1-3 | . | TRBV2 | TGTGCCAGCAGTGGGACCCTTGGAAACACCATATATTTT | CASSGTLGNTIYF
. | TRBJ2-3 | . | TRBV5-4 | TGTGCCAGCAGCATAGGACCAGAGAGAACAGATACGCAGTATTTT | CASSIGPERTDTQYF
TRBD1 | TRBJ1-5 | . | TRBV9 | TGTGCCAGCAGCCAAGGGACAGGGGGGATCGCCCAGCATTTT | CASSQGTGGIAQHF
TRBD2 | TRBJ2-7 | . | TRBV18 | TGTGCCAGCTCGCAAACCGGGACTAGCGGGTTCTACGAGCAGTACTTC | CASSQTGTSGFYEQYF
TRBD2 | TRBJ2-2 | . | TRBV18 | TGTGCCAGCTCTACCATAGCGGGAAACACCGGGGAGCTGTTTTTT | CASSTIAGNTGELFF
. | TRBJ2-4 | . | TRBV18 | TGTGCCAGCTCACCATTGTTCCGGGCCCGGACCCATACAGCCAAAAACATTCAGTACTTC | CASSPLFRARTHTAKNIQYF
. | TRBJ2-3 | . | TRBV6-5 | TGTGCCAGCAGTTACAGGGGTGATACGCAGTATTTT | CASSYRGDTQYF
. | TRBJ1-6 | . | TRBV6-6 | TGTGCCAGCAGTTTTGGGCCCGTAAATTCACCCCTCCACTTT | CASSFGPVNSPLHF
TRBD1 | TRBJ1-1 | . | TRBV5-5 | TGTGCCAGCAGCATAGGACAGGGAAGAGCTTTCTTT | CASSIGQGRAFF
. | TRBJ1-1 | few | TRBV5-1 | TGCGCCAGCAGATTAGGCAGGGGAACCGCTGAAGCTTTCTTT | CASRLGRGTAEAFF
. | TRBJ2-1 | . | TRBV7-9 | TGTGCCAGCAGCTTAAGTCTTCCCTACAATGAGCAGTTCTTC | CASSLSLPYNEQFF
. | TRBJ1-2 | . | TRBV6-5 | TGTGCCAGCAGTCCCGACATATTTAGTGGCTACACCTTC | CASSPDIFSGYTF
TRBD2 | TRBJ2-3 | . | TRBV5-4 | TGTGCCAGCAGCTTGGAAGCGGGGGGAGGTACAGATACGCAGTATTTT | CASSLEAGGGTDTQYF
TRBD1 | TRBJ1-4 | . | TRBV7-9 | TGTGCCAGCAGCCCCGGGACAGTAGGTGAAAAACTGTTTTTT | CASSPGTVGEKLFF
TRBD2 | TRBJ2-3 | few | TRBV5-1 | TGCGCCAGCAGCTTTTGGACTAGCGGGGCGACAAGAGATACGCAGTATTTT | CASSFWTSGATRDTQYF
TRBD1 | TRBJ2-7 | . | TRBV29-1 | TGCAGCGTTGTTTATCGGGGACAGGGGTCCTACGAGCAGTACTTC | CSVVYRGQGSYEQYF
. | TRBJ1-5 | . | TRBV5-5 | TGTGCCAGCAGCTCTAACAGGGCGAACAATCAGCCCCAGCATTTT | CASSSNRANNQPQHF
. | TRBJ2-5 | . | TRBV30 | TGTGCCTGGAGCTACTTTCTCCGAAACGACAGACTTGCGCAAGAGACCCAGTACTTC | CAWSYFLRNDRLAQETQYF
. | TRBJ2-5 | . | TRBV19 | TGTGCCAGTAGAACCATCTTAGGGTCGCAAGAGACCCAGTACTTC | CASRTILGSQETQYF
. | TRBJ2-7 | . | TRBV28 | TGTGCCAGCCGAACTGCCTACGAGCAGTACTTC | CASRTAYEQYF
TRBD2 | TRBJ2-4 | . | TRBV14 | TGTGCCAGCAGCCAAGAAAGCATTCGTCTAGCGGGAGGGAAGCAAGCCAAAAACATTCAGTACTTC | CASSQESIRLAGGKQAKNIQYF
TRBD1 | TRBJ1-5 | few | TRBV10-2 | TGCGCCAGCAGTGAGTCGCTGGGGACAGGCAATCAGCCCCAGCATTTT | CASSESLGTGNQPQHF